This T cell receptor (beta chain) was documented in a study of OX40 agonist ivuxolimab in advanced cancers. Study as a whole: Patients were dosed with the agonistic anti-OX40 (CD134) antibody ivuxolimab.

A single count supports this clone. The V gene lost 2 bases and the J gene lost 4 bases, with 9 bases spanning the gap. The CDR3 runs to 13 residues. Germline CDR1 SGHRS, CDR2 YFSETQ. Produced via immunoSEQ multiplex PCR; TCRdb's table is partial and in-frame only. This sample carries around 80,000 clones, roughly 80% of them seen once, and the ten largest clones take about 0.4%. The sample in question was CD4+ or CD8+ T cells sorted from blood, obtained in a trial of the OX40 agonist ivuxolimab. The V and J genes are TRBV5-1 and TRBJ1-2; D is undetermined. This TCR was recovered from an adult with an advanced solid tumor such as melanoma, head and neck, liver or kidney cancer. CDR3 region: CASSLPGRYGYTF. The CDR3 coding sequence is TGCGCCAGCAGCTTACCCGGGCGCTATGGCTACACCTTC.